This is a list of T cell receptor beta chains from one sample in a study of shared T cell receptors in the human thymus. Sequenced by immunoSEQ multiplex PCR; TCRdb stores in-frame clones only, minus some. The data contain about 610,000 clones, more than 75% of them singletons. These data are also associated with another study on human thymus T cells.

Source material: thymocytes. The receptors shown here come from a boy less than two years old with a congenital heart defect. Both conserved end residues are part of each CDR3. The D gene is left open where the match is weak. Where a row states a size, it is once, few, many or the class of an expanded clone; other rows omit it.

clone_size	v_call	d_call	j_call	cdr3_nt	cdr3_aa
.	TRBV4-2	.	TRBJ1-4	TGTGCCAGCAGCCAAGATCCAGCTAATGAAAAACTGTTTTTT	CASSQDPANEKLFF
.	TRBV6-1	TRBD1	TRBJ2-7	TGTGCCAGCAGTCCAAGGGACAGGCACCCCTACGAGCAGTACTTC	CASSPRDRHPYEQYF
.	TRBV23-1	.	TRBJ1-5	TGCGCCAGCAGTCAATCTACAGGCTATAGCAATCAGCCCCAGCATTTT	CASSQSTGYSNQPQHF
.	TRBV27	.	TRBJ2-5	TGTGCCAGCAGTCCAACAGGGACCCAAGAGACCCAGTACTTC	CASSPTGTQETQYF
.	TRBV4-1	TRBD2	TRBJ2-3	TGCGCCAGCAGCCCTTTTGGCCGGACTAGCGGGAGTAAGTCAGATACGCAGTATTTT	CASSPFGRTSGSKSDTQYF
once	TRBV4-1	.	TRBJ2-7	TGCGCCAGCAGCCAAGATGAGAGGGCCGGGGAGCAGTACTTC	CASSQDERAGEQYF
.	TRBV5-6	.	TRBJ1-1	TGTGCCAGCAGCTTGGTGGTGGAGGCGAACACTGAAGCTTTCTTT	CASSLVVEANTEAFF
.	TRBV19	.	TRBJ1-1	TGTGCCAGTAGTATAACGTTGCGGCGGAATACTGAAGCTTTCTTT	CASSITLRRNTEAFF
.	TRBV15	.	TRBJ1-2	TGTGCCACCAGCAGAGATCTCGGGAAGTTGGGCTACACCTTC	CATSRDLGKLGYTF
.	TRBV25-1	TRBD2	TRBJ2-3	TGTGCCAGCAGTGCCATGGCTAGCGGGAGACCTTACACAGATACGCAGTATTTT	CASSAMASGRPYTDTQYF
.	TRBV5-1	.	TRBJ2-3	TGCGCCAGCAGCTCCCCGGAGAGGACAGATACGCAGTATTTT	CASSSPERTDTQYF
few	TRBV5-1	TRBD2	TRBJ2-1	TGCGCCAGCAGCTTTTTTATTGCCGGACTAGCGGTAGGTGAGCAGTTCTTC	CASSFFIAGLAVGEQFF
.	TRBV13	.	TRBJ1-3	TGTGCCAGCAGCTTAGTACCCCCTGGCAGGCTGACCTCTGGAAACACCATATATTTT	CASSLVPPGRLTSGNTIYF
.	TRBV15	.	TRBJ2-1	TGTGCCACCAGCAGAGATGTGGCCTCCTACAATGAGCAGTTCTTC	CATSRDVASYNEQFF
.	TRBV9	TRBD2	TRBJ2-2	TGTGCCAGCACGTTGGGGGGGGCCGGGGAGCTGTTTTTT	CASTLGGAGELFF
.	TRBV5-5	TRBD1	TRBJ1-2	TGTGCCAGCAGCCCAGGACAGGGAGGGAAGAGGAGCTATGGCTACACCTTC	CASSPGQGGKRSYGYTF
.	TRBV2	.	TRBJ1-1	TGTGCCAGCAATGCCGTCACTCGGTGGGCTTTCTTT	CASNAVTRWAFF
.	TRBV27	TRBD1	TRBJ2-3	TGTGCCAGCAGTTTAATGCAGAGACAGGGGGTCACAGATACGCAGTATTTT	CASSLMQRQGVTDTQYF
.	TRBV29-1	TRBD1	TRBJ1-1	TGCAGCGGAAGACAGGGAACTGAAGCTTTCTTT	CSGRQGTEAFF
.	TRBV6-6	.	TRBJ2-3	TGTGCCAGCAGGCGGATCACGGCGGATACGCAGTATTTT	CASRRITADTQYF
few	TRBV7-4	.	TRBJ2-2	TGTGCCAGCAGCTTAGAGGGGACCGGGGAGCTGTTTTTT	CASSLEGTGELFF
.	TRBV27	TRBD2	TRBJ2-3	TGTGCCAGCAGTTGCCGCAATAGCGGGAGGGCCTTCCCTATGGATACGCAGTATTTT	CASSCRNSGRAFPMDTQYF
.	TRBV19	TRBD1	TRBJ2-7	TGTGCCAGTAGTACCCGGGACAGGGTCCACGAGCAGTACTTC	CASSTRDRVHEQYF
.	TRBV4-3	.	TRBJ2-1	TGCGCCAGCAGCTCAACGAGGCGCACTAGCAGGTGCGGGTCCTACAATGAGCAGTTCTTC	CASSSTRRTSRCGSYNEQFF
.	TRBV6-1	TRBD1	TRBJ1-1	TGTGCCAGCAGTGTCCGAGGGGACAGGTTCCCCCCCACTGAAGCTTTCTTT	CASSVRGDRFPPTEAFF
once	TRBV27	TRBD2	TRBJ2-7	TGTGCCAGCAGTCCCCCTCGACTAGCGGGGGACTACGAGCAGTACTTC	CASSPPRLAGDYEQYF
.	TRBV28	TRBD1	TRBJ2-7	TGTGCCGCCAGGGAAGGACAGGGGAAATACGAGCAGTACTTC	CAAREGQGKYEQYF
.	TRBV13	TRBD2	TRBJ2-5	TGTGCCAGCAGCCAACTAGCGGGTCGAGAGACCCAGTACTTC	CASSQLAGRETQYF